This T cell receptor (beta chain) was recovered during a study of glioma-infiltrating T cells. This clonotype was detected many times. Using RNA template, CDR3s of TCR alpha and beta were amplified with iRepertoire arm-PCR. Each CDR3 protein is one row after TCRdb ran MiXCR on the multiplex PCR reads. The sample has roughly 100,000 distinct CDR3 sequences; around 29% are singletons. The CDR3 spans 11 residues. From germline, CDR1 is MDHEN and CDR2 SYDVKM. Trimming took off 5 bases at V and 6 bases at J, with 7 bases between the two ends. The chain joins TRBV28 to TRBJ1-2; the D is unclear. This clonotype originated in a human donor with low-grade glioma or glioblastoma, undergoing nonglioma brain surgery, or in good health (not recorded which). The source material was glioma tissue, nonneoplastic brain tissue, or PBMCs (not recorded which). In nucleotides, the CDR3 is TGTGCCAGCAGTCATCGGAATGGCTACACCTTC. Translating it yields CASSHRNGYTF.